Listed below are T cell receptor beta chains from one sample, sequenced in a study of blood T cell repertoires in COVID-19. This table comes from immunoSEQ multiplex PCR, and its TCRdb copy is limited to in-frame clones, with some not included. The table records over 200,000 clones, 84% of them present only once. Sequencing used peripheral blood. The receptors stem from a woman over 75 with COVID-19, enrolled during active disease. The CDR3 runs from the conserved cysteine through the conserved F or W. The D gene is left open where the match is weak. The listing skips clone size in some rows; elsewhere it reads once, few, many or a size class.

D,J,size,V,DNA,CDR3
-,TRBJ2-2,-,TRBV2,TGTGCCAGCAGTACGTCAGGGGTTAGAAACACCGGGGAGCTGTTTTTT,CASSTSGVRNTGELFF
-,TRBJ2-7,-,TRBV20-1,TGCAGTGCCCAAGCTGTTCCCGAGCAGTACTTC,CSAQAVPEQYF
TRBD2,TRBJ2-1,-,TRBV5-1,TGCGCCAGCAGCCCGGGACTAGCGGGGCCAGATGAGCAGTTCTTC,CASSPGLAGPDEQFF
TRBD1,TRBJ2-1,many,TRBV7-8,TGTGCCAGCAGCTTCGGACAGGGGGTCAATGAGCAGTTCTTC,CASSFGQGVNEQFF
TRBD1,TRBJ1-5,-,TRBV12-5,TGTGCTAGTGCCGATACAGGGGCACTAGGACCCCAGCATTTT,CASADTGALGPQHF
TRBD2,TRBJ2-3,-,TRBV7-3,TGTGCCAGCAGCCGGACGGGGGGGACGAGCACAGATACGCAGTATTTT,CASSRTGGTSTDTQYF
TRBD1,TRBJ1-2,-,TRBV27,TGTGCCAGCAGGCAAACCGGGACAGATAAAAGTTATGGCTACACCTTC,CASRQTGTDKSYGYTF
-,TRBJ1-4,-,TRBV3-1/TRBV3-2,TGTGCCAGCAGCCAAAGCGCGCTTGGGGAAAAACTGTTTTTT,CASSQSALGEKLFF
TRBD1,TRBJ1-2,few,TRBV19,TGTGCCAGTGTCCTCTCTGGACAGGGGGCCAAAGGCTACACCTTC,CASVLSGQGAKGYTF
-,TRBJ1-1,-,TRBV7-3,TGTGCCAGCAGCACACAGGGAGGGACTGAAGCTTTCTTT,CASSTQGGTEAFF
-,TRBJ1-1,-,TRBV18,TGTGCCAGCTCACCACCGGGAGGGGGAGAAGCTTTCTTT,CASSPPGGGEAFF
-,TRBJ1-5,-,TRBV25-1,TGTGCCAGCAGTGCCCCGAGGGGGGGCGGCAATCAGCCCCAGCATTTT,CASSAPRGGGNQPQHF
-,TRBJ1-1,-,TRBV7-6,TGTGCCAGCAGCTTAGGGCAATGGAGGGTGAGCACTGAAGCTTTCTTT,CASSLGQWRVSTEAFF
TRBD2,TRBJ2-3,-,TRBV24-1,TGTGCCACCAGTGATTTTGGCGGGAGGGGCATTCATACGCAGTATTTT,CATSDFGGRGIHTQYF
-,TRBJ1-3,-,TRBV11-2,TGTGCCAGCAGCCGCCTTGGACGGACATACTCTGGAAACACCATATATTTT,CASSRLGRTYSGNTIYF
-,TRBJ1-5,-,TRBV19,TGTGCCAGTAGTAGGGGAGTCAATCAGCCCCAGCATTTT,CASSRGVNQPQHF
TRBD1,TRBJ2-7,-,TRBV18,TGTGCCAGCTCACCCCGGACAGGGGAGTACGAGCAGTACTTC,CASSPRTGEYEQYF
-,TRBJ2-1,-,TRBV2,TGTGCCAGCGGCAATTACAATGAGCAGTTCTTC,CASGNYNEQFF